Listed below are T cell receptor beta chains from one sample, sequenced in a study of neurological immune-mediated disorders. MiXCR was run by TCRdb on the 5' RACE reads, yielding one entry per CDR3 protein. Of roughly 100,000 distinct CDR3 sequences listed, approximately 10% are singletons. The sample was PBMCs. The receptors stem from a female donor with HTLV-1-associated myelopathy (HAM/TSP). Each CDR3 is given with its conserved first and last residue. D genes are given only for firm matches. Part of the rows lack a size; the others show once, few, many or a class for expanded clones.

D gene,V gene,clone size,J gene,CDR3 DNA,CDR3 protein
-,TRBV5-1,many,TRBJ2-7,TGCGCCAGCAGCTTGACGGCAGGATCCTACGAGCAGTACTTC,CASSLTAGSYEQYF
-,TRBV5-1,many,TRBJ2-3,TGCGCCAGCAGCGGAGGGGGGGACACAGATACGCAGTATTTT,CASSGGGDTDTQYF
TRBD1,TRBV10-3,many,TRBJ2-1,TGTGCCATCAGTGACGTCGGGACAGCTTACAATGAGCAGTTCTTC,CAISDVGTAYNEQFF
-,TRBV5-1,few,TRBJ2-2,TGCGCCAGCAGCCTAATTGGGAGGAGCAATACGAACACCGGGGAGCTGTTTTTT,CASSLIGRSNTNTGELFF
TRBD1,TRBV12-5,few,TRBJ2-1,TGTGCTAGTGGCCCCGGACAGGGACGCTACAATGAGCAGTTCTTC,CASGPGQGRYNEQFF
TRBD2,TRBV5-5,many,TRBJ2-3,TGTGCCAGCTTCCAGCGGGGTGGCACAGATACGCAGTATTTT,CASFQRGGTDTQYF
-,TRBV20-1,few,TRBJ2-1,TGCAGTGCTAGCCCCGGGCAGATTAAGTCCTACAATGAGCAGTTCTTC,CSASPGQIKSYNEQFF
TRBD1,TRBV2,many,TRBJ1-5,TGTGCCAGCAGAGAGAACGACAGGGCGGATCAGCCCCAGCATTTT,CASRENDRADQPQHF
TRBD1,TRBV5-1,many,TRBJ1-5,TGCGCCAGCAGCTTGGTGGGACAGGGGGACAATCAGCCCCAGCATTTT,CASSLVGQGDNQPQHF
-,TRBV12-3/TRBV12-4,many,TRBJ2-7,TGTGCCAGCAGACCCCCTCTTCGGATCTACGAGCTTTTC,CASRPPLRIYELF
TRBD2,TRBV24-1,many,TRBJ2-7,TGTGCCACCAGTAAGCAGCGGGGGAATTACGAGCAGTACTTC,CATSKQRGNYEQYF
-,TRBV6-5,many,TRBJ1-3,TGTGCCAGCAGTTACCATTTACAGGTGCCCTCTGGAAACACCATATATTTT,CASSYHLQVPSGNTIYF
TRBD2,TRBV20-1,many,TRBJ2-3,TGCAGTGCTAGAGATCTCCGGGGGGGCACAGATACGCAGTATTTT,CSARDLRGGTDTQYF
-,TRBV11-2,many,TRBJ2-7,TGTGCCAGCAGCCACCTGGCCTACGAGCAGTACTTC,CASSHLAYEQYF
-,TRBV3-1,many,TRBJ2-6,TGTGCCAGCAGCCAAGGAGGGAAAGGGGCCAACGTCCTGACTTTC,CASSQGGKGANVLTF
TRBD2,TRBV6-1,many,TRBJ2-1,TGTGCCAGCAGGGGACTAAGCGGGGGGGCCGGGGGCAATGAGCAGTTCTTC,CASRGLSGGAGGNEQFF
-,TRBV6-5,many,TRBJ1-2,TGTGCCAGCAGTTACAGGGGGTATGGCTACACCTTC,CASSYRGYGYTF
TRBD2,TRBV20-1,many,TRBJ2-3,TGCAGTGGGTTGACGGGGGGGTTGCAAGATACGCAGTATTTT,CSGLTGGLQDTQYF
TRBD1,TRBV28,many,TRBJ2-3,TGTGCCAGCAGTTCGAGAATTCTCCTAGGGACAGGGCTCGGCACAGATACGCAGTATTTT,CASSSRILLGTGLGTDTQYF
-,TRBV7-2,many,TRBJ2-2,TGTGCCAGCAGCTCCCTCGGCCCCCATAACACCGGGGAGCTGTTTTTT,CASSSLGPHNTGELFF
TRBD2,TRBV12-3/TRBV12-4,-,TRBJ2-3,TGTGCCAGCACCGCTCTTTCGGGGACTAGCGGGGGCACAATAGATACGCAGTATTTT,CASTALSGTSGGTIDTQYF
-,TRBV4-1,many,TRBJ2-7,TGCGCCAGCAGCCAAGTTGCGACAGCTTCCTACGAGCAGTACTTC,CASSQVATASYEQYF
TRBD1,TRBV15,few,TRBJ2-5,TGTGCTACCAGCAGAGATGGGAGGACAGGGGAAGAGACCCAGTACTTC,CATSRDGRTGEETQYF
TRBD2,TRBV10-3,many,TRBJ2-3,TGTGCCATCAGCGGACTAGCGGGGGTGCTCACAGATACGCAGTATTTT,CAISGLAGVLTDTQYF
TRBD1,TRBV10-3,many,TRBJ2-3,TGTGCCATCAGCTTCGATCAGGGGGCAGATACGCAGTATTTT,CAISFDQGADTQYF
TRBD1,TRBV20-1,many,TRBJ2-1,TGCAGTGCTAATTCTTTGTCAGGGGGTGGGAATGAGCAGTTCTTC,CSANSLSGGGNEQFF
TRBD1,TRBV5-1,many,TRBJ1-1,TGCGCCAGCAGCTTGGGCTGGACAGGGGACACTGAAGCTTTCTTT,CASSLGWTGDTEAFF
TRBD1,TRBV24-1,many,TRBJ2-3,TGTGCCACCGCGGGGACAGGAAGCACAGATACGCAGTATTTT,CATAGTGSTDTQYF